What follows are 26 T cell receptor beta chains derived from one specimen sequenced in a study of beta chain features in type 1 diabetes. Expressed TCRB transcripts were sequenced after all isolated RNA was converted to cDNA. Only in-frame clones appear in the TCRdb table, and some are missing; sequencing was by immunoSEQ multiplex PCR. The profile shows some 270,000 clones, about 8.5% of them singletons. The sequenced sample consisted of central memory CD4+ T cells from blood. The receptors shown here come from a young woman in good health.

This clone was recorded a few times. The V gene is TRBV7-8, the J gene TRBJ2-7; perhaps TRBD2 as D (6 bases). CDR1 and CDR2 from the germline V gene are SGHVS and FQNEAQ. The ends were cut back, 4 bases at V and 8 bases at J, with 15 bases in the middle. The CDR3 spans 13 residues. Here the CDR3 reads CASSSKTTSKQYF. CDR3 in DNA: TGTGCCAGCAGCTCAAAAACTACTAGCAAGCAGTACTTC.

This clone was observed at least ten times. V gene TRBV10-3 combines with J gene TRBJ1-4; D possibly corresponds to TRBD1 (5 bases). The CDR3 runs to 13 residues. The V and J ends lost 8 bases and 8 bases respectively, with 15 bases between them. Germline CDR1 ENHRY, CDR2 SYGVKD. The CDR3 is CAIRGMEVEKLFF. The CDR3 nucleotides read TGTGCCATCCGGGGGATGGAAGTCGAAAAACTGTTTTTT.

Concerning this clone itself: Possible read error: a much larger clone is one base away. This CDR3 is also generated by other DNA sequences in the sample. V is TRBV7-2 and J is TRBJ1-4; D is possibly TRBD1 (5 bases). The length of the CDR3 is 12 residues. Per germline, CDR1 SGHTA and CDR2 FQGNSA. V dropped 3 bases and J dropped 7 bases, with 6 bases sitting between them. CDR3 sequence: CASSLQGEKLFF. The CDR3 DNA reads as TGTGCCAGCAGCTTGCAGGGTGAAAAACTGTTTTTT.

This clone was seen only a few times. The chain couples TRBV4-3 to TRBJ1-2; 8 nucleotides line up with TRBD1. The J segment lost 4 bases and the V segment lost 1 base, leaving 5 bases of the junction unmatched. The germline gives CDR1 LGHNA, CDR2 YSLEER. The CDR3 is 15 amino acids. CDR3 region: CASSQAGGQGYGYTF. The CDR3 DNA reads TGCGCCAGCAGCCAAGCAGGGGGCCAAGGCTATGGCTACACCTTC.

This clone was recorded many times. V usage is TRBV7-2 and J usage is TRBJ2-3; D uncertain. Germline loops: CDR1 SGHTA, CDR2 FQGNSA. V was clipped by 2 bases and J by 3 bases, with 9 bases between them. The CDR3 has 14 residues. CDR3 in amino acids: CASSLYERTDTQYF. In DNA, the CDR3 is TGTGCCAGCAGCTTATATGAAAGAACAGATACGCAGTATTTT.

The J gene is TRBJ1-4, the V gene TRBV2; no clear D gene. The germline CDR1 and CDR2 sequences are SNHLY and FYNNEI. The CDR3 runs to 15 residues. V lost 7 bases and J lost 6, with 18 bases in between. The CDR3 DNA sequence: TGTGCCAGCAAAGGGAGGGTCAAGCTGGATGAAAAACTGTTTTTT. Amino acid sequence: CASKGRVKLDEKLFF.

V usage is TRBV6-5 and J usage is TRBJ2-2; D is unresolved. This CDR3 region has 15 residues. Germline V lookup: CDR1 MNHEY, CDR2 SVGAGI. The germline V and J ends were trimmed by 0 bases and 7 bases, with 12 bases remaining between them. The CDR3 protein is CASSYSPSTGGELFF. The CDR3 DNA reads as TGTGCCAGCAGTTACTCTCCTTCTACCGGCGGGGAGCTGTTTTTT.

The chain couples TRBV19 to TRBJ1-5; maybe TRBD1 (5 bases). This CDR3 is built from 16 residues. The V and J ends lost 2 bases and 7 bases respectively, with 18 bases between them. Germline-derived CDR1 and CDR2 are LNHDA and SQIVND (reference sequence). CDR3: CASSIISGGSGQPQHF. CDR3 DNA: TGTGCCAGTAGTATAATATCGGGGGGTTCAGGCCAGCCCCAGCATTTT.

The chain has TRBV4-3 and TRBJ2-3, with 13 bases matching TRBD2. From germline, CDR1 is LGHNA and CDR2 YSLEER. V was pared by 2 bases and J by 2 bases, with 4 bases of the junction left unmatched. The CDR3 covers 17 residues. The CDR3 is CASSQSGLAGDTDTQYF. CDR3 bases: TGCGCCAGCAGCCAATCTGGACTAGCGGGGGACACAGATACGCAGTATTTT.

The rearrangement links TRBV14 to TRBJ2-1, with D tentatively TRBD1 or TRBD2 (5 bases each). The CDR3 has 13 amino acids. CDR1 and CDR2 (germline): SGHDN, FVKESK. The germline V and J ends were trimmed by 3 bases and 9 bases, with 12 bases remaining between them. CDR3 loop: CASSHEGTGEQFF. CDR3 nucleotides: TGTGCCAGCAGCCACGAAGGGACCGGTGAGCAGTTCTTC.

This clone was seen a few times. The chain uses TRBV14 and TRBJ2-7, with 7 positions matching TRBD2. CDR3 size: 12 residues. The germline CDR1 and CDR2 sequences are SGHDN and FVKESK. J lost 4 bases, V lost 3 bases, and 0 bases had no gene match. This chain's CDR3 is CASSQGLYEQYV. CDR3 DNA sequence: TGTGCCAGCAGCCAGGGACTATACGAGCAGTACGTC.

This clone was seen more than once but under ten times. The rearrangement joins TRBV30 to TRBJ2-5, with 10 bases fitting TRBD2. CDR3 length equals 13 residues. Unmatched junction bases numbered 5, after V lost 5 bases and J lost 5 bases. Germline V gives CDR1 GTSNPN, CDR2 SVGIG (reference sequence). The CDR3 loop is CAWGLAGAETQYF. CDR3 nucleotide sequence: TGTGCCTGGGGGCTAGCGGGAGCGGAGACCCAGTACTTC.

The table lists this clone with many counts. The V and J genes are TRBV5-4 and TRBJ2-3, with 8 bases lining up with TRBD2. This CDR3 spans 15 amino acids. V shed 0 bases and J 0 bases; nucleotides not matched to a gene: 0. Looked up from germline, CDR1 is SGHNT and CDR2 is YYREEE (reference sequence). The CDR3 DNA sequence: TGTGCCAGCAGCTTGGCTAGCGGGAGCACAGATACGCAGTATTTT. It encodes CASSLASGSTDTQYF.

This clone was seen at least ten times. Other DNA sequences in this sample translate to the same CDR3. The chain is built from TRBV18 and TRBJ2-5; the D is unclear. The V end was cut by 3 bases, the J end by 4 bases, with 6 bases between. Germline V CDR1 and CDR2: KGHSH, LQKENI. The CDR3 runs 12 residues. CDR3 sequence reads: CASSPEGETQYF. CDR3 nucleotides: TGTGCCAGCTCACCGGAAGGAGAGACCCAGTACTTC. The whole variable domain, remainder taken from reference TRBV18 and TRBJ2-5, is NAGVMQNPRHLVRRRGQEARLRCSPMKGHSHVYWYRQLPEEGLKFMVYLQKENIIDESGMPKERFSAEFPKEGPSILRIQQVVRGDSAAYFCASSPEGETQYFGPGTRLLVL.

V gene TRBV7-2 combines with J gene TRBJ1-1, with no clear D. This CDR3 comprises 12 residues. In germline, CDR1 is SGHTA, CDR2 FQGNSA. Trimming stripped 5 bases from V and 10 bases from J, with 14 bases between. The CDR3 loop reads CASSPQVTGAFF. DNA for the CDR3: TGTGCCAGCAGCCCCCAGGTGACGGGAGCTTTCTTT.

The chain uses TRBV12-5 and TRBJ2-6; TRBD1 agrees at 7 bases. The CDR3 has 18 amino acids. Germline CDR1 LGHNT, CDR2 FRNRAP. Trimming removed 6 bases from V and 0 bases from J; junction bases left unmatched: 11. The CDR3 bases are TGTGCTAGTGGCCCGGGACAGCTTGAAAGCTCTGGGGCCAACGTCCTGACTTTC. This sequence encodes CASGPGQLESSGANVLTF.

CDR3 region: CASSLSSGRSEQYF. For the CDR3, the DNA is TGTGCCAGCAGCTTATCAAGCGGGAGAAGCGAGCAGTACTTC. V usage is TRBV11-2 and J usage is TRBJ2-7; 8 positions agree with TRBD2. CDR1 SGHAT and CDR2 FQNNGV come from the germline V gene. The CDR3 runs to 14 residues. With 2 bases clipped from V and 6 bases from J, the junction kept 6 bases outside the gene matches.

This clone was observed a few times. CDR3 DNA: TGTGCCAGCAGCTCCAACGGAATACAGGGGGCTGGCTACACCTTC. Translating gives CASSSNGIQGAGYTF. The rearrangement joins TRBV11-2 to TRBJ1-2, with TRBD1 matching 9 bases. The CDR3 loop spans 15 amino acids. Trimming took 4 bases from V and 7 from J; bases not matched to a gene: 10. Germline-derived CDR1 and CDR2 are SGHAT and FQNNGV.

Only a few counts were recorded for this clone. The chain uses TRBV13 and TRBJ2-7, with D uncertain. Germline V gene sequence: CDR1 PRHDT, CDR2 FYEKMQ (reference sequence). Trimming shortened V by 4 bases and J by 6 bases, and 16 bases separated the two germline ends. This CDR3 has 14 amino acids. CDR3 DNA: TGTGCCAGCAGCTCCCCCCTTCACATGGCCGAGCAGTACTTC. Its protein product is CASSSPLHMAEQYF. Full variable domain (outside the CDR3, taken from reference TRBV13 and TRBJ2-7): AAGVIQSPRHLIKEKRETATLKCYPIPRHDTVYWYQQGPGQDPQFLISFYEKMQSDKGSIPDRFSAQQFSDYHSELNMSSLELGDSALYFCASSSPLHMAEQYFGPGTRLTVT.

In its sample, this clone was seen a few times. The rearrangement joins TRBV7-3 to TRBJ2-3; 11 bases match TRBD2. Germline trimming cut 4 bases from V and 4 bases from J; bases unmatched to any gene: 4. The CDR3 contains 15 residues. Germline CDR1 SGHTA, CDR2 FQGTGA. This CDR3 is CASSSSGRIPDTQYF. CDR3 bases: TGTGCCAGCAGCTCTAGCGGGAGGATACCAGATACGCAGTATTTT.

This clone was picked up a small number of times. The V call is TRBV30, the J call TRBJ2-7; D is unclear. V was trimmed by 0 bases and J by 2 bases, leaving 11 bases between them. CDR3 size: 14 residues. CDR1 is GTSNPN, CDR2 SVGIG, per germline (reference sequence). The CDR3 coding sequence is TGTGCCTGGAGTGTAAGCCACATTGCCTACGAGCAGTACTTC. Protein sequence: CAWSVSHIAYEQYF.

This clone appeared a few times. The chain employs TRBV5-5 and TRBJ2-5; either TRBD1 or TRBD2 may fit D (5 bases each). V was clipped by 4 bases and J by 3 bases, with 19 bases between them. The length of the CDR3 is 16 residues. Germline values: CDR1 SGHKS, CDR2 YYEKEE (reference sequence). The chain's CDR3 is CASSPHSAVGEETQYF. CDR3 bases: TGTGCCAGCAGCCCGCACTCAGCGGTGGGGGAAGAGACCCAGTACTTC.

Details on this clone: One end of the junction varies from germline; a read error may be responsible. This chain uses TRBV4-2 with TRBJ1-2; unclear D gene. CDR3 length equals 13 residues. The germline CDR1 and CDR2 sequences are LGHNA and YNFKEQ. This CDR3 reads CASSQDPSGKRNF. CDR3 DNA: TGTGCCAGCAGCCAAGATCCCTCGGGGAAGAGGAACTTC.

This clone was counted between two and nine times. The chain joins TRBV7-3 to TRBJ1-6; no definite D call. The CDR3 spans 13 residues. V was shortened by 5 bases and J by 9 bases, with 11 bases between the two germline ends. Looked up from germline, CDR1 is SGHTA and CDR2 is FQGTGA. The CDR3 protein is CASSLAGASPLHF. CDR3 in DNA: TGTGCCAGCAGCCTTGCGGGAGCTTCACCCCTCCACTTT. The complete variable domain, with remaining parts taken from reference TRBV7-3 and TRBJ1-6, reads GAGVSQTPSNKVTEKGKYVELRCDPISGHTALYWYRQSLGQGPEFLIYFQGTGAADDSGLPNDRFFAVRPEGSVSTLKIQRTERGDSAVYLCASSLAGASPLHFGNGTRLTVT.

This clone was counted ten times or more. The V and J genes are TRBV7-8 and TRBJ2-7; D is perhaps TRBD1 (5 bases). The CDR3 has 14 residues. The V end was cut by 7 bases, the J end by 2 bases, with 15 bases between. CDR1 and CDR2 from the germline V gene are SGHVS and FQNEAQ. The CDR3 DNA reads TGTGCCAGCAATACCAATCGACAGACCTACGAGCAGTACTTC. This codes for CASNTNRQTYEQYF.

This clone was counted only a few times. The V and J genes are TRBV20-1 and TRBJ1-1; no clear D. V was shortened by 3 bases and J by 8 bases, with 10 bases between the two germline ends. In germline, CDR1 is DFQATT, CDR2 SNEGSKA (reference sequence). This CDR3 has 11 amino acids. Here the CDR3 reads CSARETLEAFF. Written as DNA, the CDR3 is TGCAGTGCTAGGGAGACACTAGAAGCTTTCTTT.